This entry is about one T cell receptor (beta chain). The clone's antigen remains unknown. Base qualities are not provided; no much larger clone lies one nucleotide away. The germline V gene encodes CDR1 MNHEY and CDR2 SMNVEV (reference sequence). CDR3 length: 19 amino acids, cysteine to phenylalanine. The kept DNA is CDR3 alone, 57 bases in frame from the first base. Trimming takes 2 bases from V and 1 base from J, and the germline ends sit 21 bases apart. The data derive from a study of blood T cell repertoires in COVID-19 (dated by TCRdb to the early 2020s). In terms of the full investigation: Collaborator samples came from the United States, Italy and Spain and covered acute and convalescent phases of COVID-19. The material from the prospective study consisted of cDNA or gDNA derived from T cells, B-cell-depleted T cells, or PBMCs. The dataset comprised deeply sampled blood TCRbeta repertoires from subjects exposed to, actively infected with, or recovered from COVID-19. The repertoires were made available in a free public database intended to serve as a resource for research on the immune response to SARS-CoV-2. Samples were obtained from the ongoing ImmuneRACE study (first 160 participants) and from 1,254 subjects provided by 6 global collaborators. A de-identified subject ID, COVID-19 status, age in years and sex were almost always included in the sample metadata. Where HLA class I and class II types were available, the types were taken from metadata supplied by the sample provider, not from assay-based typing.

Each collaborating institution followed its own protocols to collect whole blood in K2EDTA tubes. For TCRbeta analysis, collaborator samples were shipped as frozen whole blood, as isolated PBMCs, or as DNA extracted from either sample type. TCRbeta CDR3 regions were amplified from genomic DNA using the immunoSEQ Assay, a bias-controlled multiplex PCR. The authors' pipeline ran thus. The number of nucleated cells in each sample was estimated by amplification of reference gene primers within the assay. To quantify the absolute abundance of each unique TCRbeta CDR3 rearrangement, sequence reads were collapsed and filtered. For each sample, productive Simpson clonality was calculated by taking the square root of Simpson's diversity index across productive rearrangements. The source is immuneACCESS, and TCRdb retained only in-frame sequences with V and J called. Part of the clones is not carried over; for the studies checked, unresolved V genes explain less than half of this, and the remainder is unexplained. V and J calls and clone size are given by that table; D and trimming were obtained from the DNA. In all, the sample holds about 140,000 clones, and about three quarters of those were seen once. The top ten hold 16% of the sample.

Results the study describes overall, beyond this receptor: Clinical and demographic metadata were provided uncurated, with the amount varying by source and participant.

The sequence derives from a man aged 50 to 60 with acute or convalescent COVID-19. The V and J genes are TRBV27 and TRBJ1-5; a weak D assignment points to TRBD1 (5 bases agree). The sample was peripheral blood. The DNA is as follows: TGTGCCAGCAGTTTAGGAAACCCCTTTTCTAGGGGAAGCAATCAGCCCCAGCATTTT. This sequence encodes CASSLGNPFSRGSNQPQHF.